This T cell receptor beta chain came from a study of tumor and adjacent non-tumor tissue in lung cancer. Overall study: The patients, around 9 men and 5 or 6 women, were about 31 to 76 with stage I to III disease.

This sample's RNA came from whole unsorted tissue. TCRbeta libraries were built with three rounds of nested PCR, modified from ARM-PCR. From the multiplex PCR reads, TCRdb called clonotypes with MiXCR, one entry per CDR3 protein. Altogether approximately 110,000 distinct CDR3 sequences are present, around 75% being singletons, with the ten largest covering about 40%. The CDR3 has 15 amino acids. Germline V lookup: CDR1 SGHNT, CDR2 YYREEE (reference sequence). V was clipped by 4 bases and J by 1 base, with 12 bases between them. Whole-study results and caveats: Top 100 clones took a larger repertoire share in normal lung.

Concerning this clonotype: Its antigen is not known. This may be a read error, as it is one base from a much larger clone.

The V call is TRBV5-4, the J call TRBJ2-1, with D uncertain. Sequenced: lung tumor tissue. The source of this sequence is a woman between 55 and 75 years old with non-small cell lung cancer. The CDR3 here is CASSTDLRSYNEQFF. CDR3 bases: TGTGCCAGCAGCACAGACTTAAGGTCCTACAATGAGCAGTTCTTC.